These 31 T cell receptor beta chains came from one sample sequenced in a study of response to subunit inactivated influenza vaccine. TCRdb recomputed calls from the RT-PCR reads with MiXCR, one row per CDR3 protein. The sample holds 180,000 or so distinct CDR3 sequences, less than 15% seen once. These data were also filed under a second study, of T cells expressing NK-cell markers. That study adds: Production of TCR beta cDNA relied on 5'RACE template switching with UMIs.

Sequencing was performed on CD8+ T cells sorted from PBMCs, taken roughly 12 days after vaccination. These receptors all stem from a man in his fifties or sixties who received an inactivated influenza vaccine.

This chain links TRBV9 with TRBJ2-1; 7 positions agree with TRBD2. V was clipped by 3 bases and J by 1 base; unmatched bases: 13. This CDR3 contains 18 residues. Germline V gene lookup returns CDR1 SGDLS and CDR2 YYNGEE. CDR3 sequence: CASSDHTREGLSYNEQFF. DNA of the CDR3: TGTGCCAGCAGCGACCATACTAGGGAGGGCCTTTCCTACAATGAGCAGTTCTTC.

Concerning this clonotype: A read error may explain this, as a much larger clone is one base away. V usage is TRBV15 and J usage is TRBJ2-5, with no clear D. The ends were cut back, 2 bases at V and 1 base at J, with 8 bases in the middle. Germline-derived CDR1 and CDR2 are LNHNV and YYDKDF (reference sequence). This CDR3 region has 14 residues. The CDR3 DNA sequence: TGTGCCACCAGCAGACATATGGCCCAAGAGACCCAGTACTTC. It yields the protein CATSRHMAQETQYF.

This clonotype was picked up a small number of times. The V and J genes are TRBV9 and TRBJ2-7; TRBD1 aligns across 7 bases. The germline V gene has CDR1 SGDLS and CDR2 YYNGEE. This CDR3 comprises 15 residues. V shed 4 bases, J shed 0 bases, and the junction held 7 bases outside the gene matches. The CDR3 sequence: CASSPSTGHSYEQYF. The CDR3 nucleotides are TGTGCCAGCAGCCCGTCGACAGGGCACTCCTACGAGCAGTACTTC.

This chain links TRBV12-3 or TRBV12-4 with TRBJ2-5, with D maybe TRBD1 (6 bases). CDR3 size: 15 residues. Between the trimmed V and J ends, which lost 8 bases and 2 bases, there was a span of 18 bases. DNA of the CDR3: TGTGCCAGCTCCCCCCCCCAGGGGCCTCAAGAGACCCAGTACTTC. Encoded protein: CASSPPQGPQETQYF.

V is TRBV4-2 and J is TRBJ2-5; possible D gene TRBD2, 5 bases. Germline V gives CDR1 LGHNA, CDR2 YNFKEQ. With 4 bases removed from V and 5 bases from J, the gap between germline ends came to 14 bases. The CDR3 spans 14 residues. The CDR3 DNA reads TGTGCCAGCAGCCCCGGGAACTCCCTCGAGACCCAGTACTTC. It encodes CASSPGNSLETQYF.

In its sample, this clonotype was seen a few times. The CDR3 nucleotides read TGTGCCAGCAGTTTTCCTTACACCGGGGAGCTGTTTTTT. Amino acids: CASSFPYTGELFF. V is TRBV27 and J is TRBJ2-2, with no clear D. Germline lookup yields CDR1 MNHEY and CDR2 SMNVEV (reference sequence). The V and J ends lost 3 bases and 3 bases respectively, with 5 bases between them. The CDR3 totals 13 residues.

The CDR3 loop reads CASSFTLGLAGDNEQFF. CDR3 nucleotides: TGTGCCAGCAGTTTCACCCTGGGACTAGCGGGTGACAATGAGCAGTTCTTC. J is TRBJ2-1 and V is TRBV6-2 or TRBV6-3, with 12 bases aligning to TRBD2. The CDR3 is 17 residues long. V trimming: 4 bases; J trimming: 5 bases; junction bases outside the gene matches: 9. From germline, CDR1 is MNHEY and CDR2 SVGEGT.

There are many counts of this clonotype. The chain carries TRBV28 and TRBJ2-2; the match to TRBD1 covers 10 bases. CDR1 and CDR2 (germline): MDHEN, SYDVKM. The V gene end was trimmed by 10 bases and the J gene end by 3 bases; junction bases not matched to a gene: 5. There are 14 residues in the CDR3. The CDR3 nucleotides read TGTGCCACCTCGGGACAGGGGTACACCGGGGAGCTGTTTTTT. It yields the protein CATSGQGYTGELFF.

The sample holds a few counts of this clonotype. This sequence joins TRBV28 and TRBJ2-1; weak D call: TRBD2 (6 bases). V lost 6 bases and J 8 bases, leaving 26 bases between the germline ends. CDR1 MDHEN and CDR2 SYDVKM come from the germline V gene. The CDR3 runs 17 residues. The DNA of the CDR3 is TGTGCCAGCAGCCCTAAAAGTCGGGACTGGGCACATGATGAGCAGTTCTTC. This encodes CASSPKSRDWAHDEQFF.

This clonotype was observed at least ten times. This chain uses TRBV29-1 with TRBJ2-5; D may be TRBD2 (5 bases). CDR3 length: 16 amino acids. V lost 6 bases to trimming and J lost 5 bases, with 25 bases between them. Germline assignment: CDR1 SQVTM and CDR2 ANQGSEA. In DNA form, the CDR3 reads TGCAGCGTAGCGGATTTGTCGGAAAATATACGGGAGACCCAGTACTTC. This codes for CSVADLSENIRETQYF.

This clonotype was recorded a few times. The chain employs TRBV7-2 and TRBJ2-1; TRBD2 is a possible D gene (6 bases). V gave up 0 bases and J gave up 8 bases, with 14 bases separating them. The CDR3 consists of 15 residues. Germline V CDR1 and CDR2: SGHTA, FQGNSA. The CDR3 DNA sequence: TGTGCCAGCAGCTTAGCGGGACCTCCGGGGGATGAGCAGTTCTTC. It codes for CASSLAGPPGDEQFF. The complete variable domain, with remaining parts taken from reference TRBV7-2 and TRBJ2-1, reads GAGVSQSPSNKVTEKGKDVELRCDPISGHTALYWYRQSLGQGLEFLIYFQGNSAPDKSGLPSDRFSAERTGGSVSTLTIQRTQQEDSAVYLCASSLAGPPGDEQFFGPGTRLTVL.

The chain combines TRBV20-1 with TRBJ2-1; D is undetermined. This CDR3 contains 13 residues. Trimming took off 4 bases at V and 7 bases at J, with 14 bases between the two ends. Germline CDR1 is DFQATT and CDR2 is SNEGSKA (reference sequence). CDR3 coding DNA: TGCAGTGCTACGGCGTCCCTCGGGAATGAGCAGTTCTTC. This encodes CSATASLGNEQFF.

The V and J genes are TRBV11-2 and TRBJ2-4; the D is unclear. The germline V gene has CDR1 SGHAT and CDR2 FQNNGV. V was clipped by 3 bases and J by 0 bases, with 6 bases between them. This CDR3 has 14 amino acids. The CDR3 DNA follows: TGTGCCAGCAGCTTCCCACGAGCCAAAAACATTCAGTACTTC. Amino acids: CASSFPRAKNIQYF.

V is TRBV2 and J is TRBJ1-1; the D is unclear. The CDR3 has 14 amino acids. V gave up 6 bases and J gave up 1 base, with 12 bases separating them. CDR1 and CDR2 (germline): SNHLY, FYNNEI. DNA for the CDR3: TGTGCCAGCAGACCCGGGATAGGGAACACTGAAGCTTTCTTT. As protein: CASRPGIGNTEAFF. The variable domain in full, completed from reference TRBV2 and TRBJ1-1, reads EPEVTQTPSHQVTQMGQEVILRCVPISNHLYFYWYRQILGQKVEFLVSFYNNEISEKSEIFDDQFSVERPDGSNFTLKIRSTKLEDSAMYFCASRPGIGNTEAFFGQGTRLTVV.

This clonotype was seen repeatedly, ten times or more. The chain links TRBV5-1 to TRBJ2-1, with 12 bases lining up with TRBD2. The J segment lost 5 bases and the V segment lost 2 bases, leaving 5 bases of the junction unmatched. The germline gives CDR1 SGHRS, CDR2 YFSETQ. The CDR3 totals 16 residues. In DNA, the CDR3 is TGCGCCAGCAGCTTCACTAGCGGGGGGCCCAACAATGAGCAGTTCTTC. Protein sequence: CASSFTSGGPNNEQFF.

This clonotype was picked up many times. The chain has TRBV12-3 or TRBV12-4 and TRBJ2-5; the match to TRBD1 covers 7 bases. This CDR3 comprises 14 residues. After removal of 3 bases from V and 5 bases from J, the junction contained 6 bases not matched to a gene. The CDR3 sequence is CASSFPGGGETQYF. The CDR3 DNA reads TGTGCCAGCAGTTTCCCAGGGGGTGGGGAGACCCAGTACTTC.

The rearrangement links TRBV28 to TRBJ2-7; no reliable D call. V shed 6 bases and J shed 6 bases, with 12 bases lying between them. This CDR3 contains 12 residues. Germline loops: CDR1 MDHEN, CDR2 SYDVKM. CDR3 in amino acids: CASSLQFGEQYF. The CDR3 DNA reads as TGTGCCAGCAGCCTCCAGTTCGGCGAGCAGTACTTC.

CDR3 region: CASSGTDSGANVLTF. CDR3 bases: TGTGCCAGCAGTGGGACCGACTCTGGGGCCAACGTCCTGACTTTC. The chain employs TRBV2 and TRBJ2-6; D call uncertain. Germline V lookup: CDR1 SNHLY, CDR2 FYNNEI. V dropped 4 bases and J dropped 0 bases, with 7 bases sitting between them. The CDR3 extends over 15 amino acids.

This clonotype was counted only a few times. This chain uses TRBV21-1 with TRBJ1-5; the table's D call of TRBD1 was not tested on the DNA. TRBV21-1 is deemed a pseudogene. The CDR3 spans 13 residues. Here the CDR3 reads CASSKTENQPQHF. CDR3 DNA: TGTGCCAGCAGCAAGACAGAAAATCAGCCCCAGCATTTT.

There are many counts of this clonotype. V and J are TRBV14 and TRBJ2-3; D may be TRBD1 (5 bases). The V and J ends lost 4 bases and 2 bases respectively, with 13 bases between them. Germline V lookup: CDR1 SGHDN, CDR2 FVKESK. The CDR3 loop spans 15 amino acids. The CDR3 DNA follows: TGTGCCAGCAGCCTCCGTACAGGATTCACAGATACGCAGTATTTT. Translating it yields CASSLRTGFTDTQYF.

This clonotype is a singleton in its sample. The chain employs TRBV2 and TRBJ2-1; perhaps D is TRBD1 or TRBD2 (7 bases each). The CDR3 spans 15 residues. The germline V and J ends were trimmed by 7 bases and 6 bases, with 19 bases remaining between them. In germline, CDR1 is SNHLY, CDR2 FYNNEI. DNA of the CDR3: TGTGCCAGCACCGGGGGAGGGGGCCCTACCAATGAGCAGTTCTTC. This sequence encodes CASTGGGGPTNEQFF.

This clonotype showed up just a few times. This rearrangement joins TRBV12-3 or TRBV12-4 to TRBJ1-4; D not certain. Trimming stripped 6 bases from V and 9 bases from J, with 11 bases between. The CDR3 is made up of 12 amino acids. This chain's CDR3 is CASRPPSQKLFF. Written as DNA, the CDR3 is TGTGCCAGCAGGCCTCCTTCCCAAAAACTGTTTTTT.

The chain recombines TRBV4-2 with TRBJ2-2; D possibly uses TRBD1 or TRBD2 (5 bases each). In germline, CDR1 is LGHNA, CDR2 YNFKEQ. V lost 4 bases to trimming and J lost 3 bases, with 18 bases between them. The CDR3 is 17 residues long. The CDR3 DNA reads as TGTGCCAGCAGCCCGGGGCGTGTCGGGGTACACACCGGGGAGCTGTTTTTT. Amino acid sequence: CASSPGRVGVHTGELFF.

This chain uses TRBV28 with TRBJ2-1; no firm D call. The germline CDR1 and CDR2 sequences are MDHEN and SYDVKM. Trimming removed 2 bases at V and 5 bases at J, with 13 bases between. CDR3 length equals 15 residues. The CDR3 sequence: CASSLPEDGNNEQFF. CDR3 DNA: TGTGCCAGCAGTTTACCCGAGGATGGGAACAATGAGCAGTTCTTC.

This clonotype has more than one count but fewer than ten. The CDR3 sequence: CASSPPTHQGPYNSPLHF. DNA for the CDR3: TGTGCCAGCAGCCCCCCCACCCACCAAGGCCCATATAATTCACCCCTCCACTTT. The chain is built from TRBV11-1 and TRBJ1-6; the D is unclear. The V gene lost 5 bases and the J gene lost 4 bases, with 21 bases spanning the gap. The CDR3 is 18 residues long. Germline V gene sequence: CDR1 SGHAT, CDR2 FQDESV (reference sequence). Full variable domain (outside the CDR3, taken from reference TRBV11-1 and TRBJ1-6): EAEVAQSPRYKITEKSQAVAFWCDPISGHATLYWYRQILGQGPELLVQFQDESVVDDSQLPKDRFSAERLKGVDSTLKIQPAELGDSAMYLCASSPPTHQGPYNSPLHFGNGTRLTVT.

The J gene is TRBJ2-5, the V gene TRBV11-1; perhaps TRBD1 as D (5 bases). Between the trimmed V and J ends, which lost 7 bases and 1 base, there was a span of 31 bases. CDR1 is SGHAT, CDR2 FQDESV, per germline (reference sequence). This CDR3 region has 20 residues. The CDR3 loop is CASTNLMGQGAVATQETQYF. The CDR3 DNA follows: TGTGCCAGCACCAACTTAATGGGGCAGGGCGCCGTTGCGACCCAAGAGACCCAGTACTTC.

CDR3 loop: CASSGGTYEQYF. The CDR3 bases are TGTGCCAGCTCGGGGGGGACCTACGAGCAGTACTTC. V gene TRBV12-3 or TRBV12-4 combines with J gene TRBJ2-7; 8 bases line up with TRBD2. J gave up 2 bases and V 8 bases, and 2 bases lay outside the gene matches. The CDR3 runs to 12 residues.

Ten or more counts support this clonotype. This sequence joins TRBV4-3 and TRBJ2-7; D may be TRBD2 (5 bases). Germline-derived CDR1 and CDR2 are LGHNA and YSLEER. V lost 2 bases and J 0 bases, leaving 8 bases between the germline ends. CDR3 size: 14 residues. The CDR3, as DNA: TGCGCCAGCAGCCAAAACGACTACTCCTACGAGCAGTACTTC. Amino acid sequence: CASSQNDYSYEQYF.

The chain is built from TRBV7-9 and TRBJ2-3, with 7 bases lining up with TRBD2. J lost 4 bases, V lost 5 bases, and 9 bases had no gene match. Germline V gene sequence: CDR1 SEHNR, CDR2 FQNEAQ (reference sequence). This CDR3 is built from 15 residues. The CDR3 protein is CASSRRLADADTQYF. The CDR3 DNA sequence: TGTGCCAGCAGCCGAAGACTAGCCGATGCAGATACGCAGTATTTT.

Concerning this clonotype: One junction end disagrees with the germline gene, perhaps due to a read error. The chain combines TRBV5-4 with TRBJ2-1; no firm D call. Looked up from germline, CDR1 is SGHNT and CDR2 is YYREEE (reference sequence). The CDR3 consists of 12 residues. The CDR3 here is CASGLSGNEQFF. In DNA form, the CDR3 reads TGTGCCAGCGGCTTGTCCGGGAATGAGCAGTTCTTC.

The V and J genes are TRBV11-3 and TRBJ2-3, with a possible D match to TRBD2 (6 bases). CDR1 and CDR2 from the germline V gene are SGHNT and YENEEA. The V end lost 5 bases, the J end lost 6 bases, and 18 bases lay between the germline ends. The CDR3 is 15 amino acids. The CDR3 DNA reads TGTGCCAGCAGCCCTCATGGAGGGAGTCTGGATACGCAGTATTTT. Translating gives CASSPHGGSLDTQYF.